The 2 T cell receptor beta chains listed next were all sequenced from one sample in a study of blood T cell repertoires in COVID-19 (dated by TCRdb to the early 2020s). The library was made by the immunoSEQ multiplex PCR assay. In TCRdb, the immuneACCESS table is reduced to in-frame sequences with V and J assigned. These tables do not hold every clone; where another copy was compared, an unresolved V gene accounts for under half, and the others remain unexplained. The sample records 240,000 or so clones, about nine tenths of which are singletons. The ten largest clones take up roughly 6.3% of the sample. Sequenced input: peripheral blood. The receptors originated from a man between 60 and 75 years old with acute or convalescent COVID-19.

The V gene is TRBV11-2, the J gene TRBJ1-3, with unresolved D. V gave up 2 bases and J gave up 8 bases, with 13 bases separating them. There are 14 residues in the CDR3. Germline CDR1 and CDR2: SGHAT and FQNNGV. CDR3: CASSLPRGRDTIYF. The CDR3 DNA follows: TGTGCCAGCAGCTTACCCCGGGGAAGGGACACCATATATTTT.

This rearrangement joins TRBV11-2 to TRBJ2-7; D may be TRBD2 (5 bases). The CDR3 loop spans 14 amino acids. Trimming shortened V by 5 bases and J by 7 bases, and 18 bases separated the two germline ends. Germline loops: CDR1 SGHAT, CDR2 FQNNGV. CDR3 residues: CASSPRGNTREQYF. CDR3 bases: TGTGCCAGCAGCCCACGAGGGAACACTCGGGAGCAGTACTTC.